This T cell receptor (beta chain) was sequenced in a study of cytomegalovirus exposure and HLA in healthy donors. Overall study findings and caveats: A few CMV-associated chains were confirmed in vitro to be specific for CMV antigens. An apparent linkage of common viral pathogens to several of the most significant clusters emerged in a later analysis.

Comments on this clone: Its antigen is not identified. Sequence at one end of the junction differs from germline and may be a read error.

The germline V gene encodes CDR1 SEHNR and CDR2 FQNEAQ (reference sequence). The CDR3 is 12 amino acids. This PCR relied on a set of 60 Vbeta primers and 13 Jbeta primers. The method was immunoSEQ multiplex PCR; TCRdb's version includes in-frame clones alone and lacks a portion of them. The sample has 140,000 or so clones, 76% seen once; the top ten hold roughly 2%. This sequence was found in a woman aged 40 to 50 in good health and CMV-seronegative. This rearrangement joins TRBV7-9 to TRBJ1-2, with no clear D. The source material was PBMCs. CDR3 protein: CSSSFTNYGYTF. Written as DNA, the CDR3 is TGTTCCAGCAGCTTTACTAACTATGGCTACACCTTC.